This T cell receptor beta chain appears in the sequencing data of a study of identical twins. Study-level findings and limits: The authors noted that invariant MAIT and iNKT cells could partly confound zero-insertion analyses.

The CDR3 has 17 amino acids. Trimming took 2 bases from V and 2 from J, leaving 13 bases between them. Germline values: CDR1 KGHSH, CDR2 LQKENI. This clonotype was seen more than once but under ten times. Its target is not known. One entry per CDR3 protein results from TCRdb running MiXCR on the 5' RACE reads. The sample carries over 550,000 distinct CDR3 sequences, 7% to 7.5% recorded once. The same data also went into a second study, on yellow fever vaccine responses in identical twins.

The chain links TRBV18 to TRBJ2-6; possible D gene TRBD2, 5 bases. The TCR originated in a woman aged 18-29 years in good health. Sequences were obtained from PBMCs. CDR3 loop: CASSPMDPGAGANVLTF. In DNA, the CDR3 is TGTGCCAGCTCACCAATGGACCCCGGGGCTGGGGCCAACGTCCTGACTTTC.